A single sample gave rise to the 7 T cell receptor beta chains below, sequenced in a study of post-analysis software for immune sequencing data. General study points: The five TRBV segments detected at higher frequency in patients than in controls included TRBV5-6, TRBV5-1 and TRBV20-1.

Unique molecular identifiers tagged the TCR beta cDNA libraries. TCRdb itself ran the PCR reads through MiXCR, one entry per CDR3 protein. The table shows about 570,000 distinct CDR3 sequences, with 34% occurring only once. These TCRs' antigens remain unknown. Sample: blood. The receptors shown here come from a girl aged 2 to 17 with multiple sclerosis.

In this sample, this clonotype turned up a few times. At one end, the junction sequence differs from germline, possibly due to a read error. V gene TRBV7-3 combines with J gene TRBJ2-1, with D perhaps TRBD1 or TRBD2 (6 bases each). There are 13 residues in the CDR3. Germline V lookup: CDR1 SGHTA, CDR2 FQGTGA. CDR3 nucleotides: TGTGCCGGCAGCTTAACGGGGGCAAGGGAGCAGTTCTTC. This codes for CAGSLTGAREQFF.

V gene TRBV18 combines with J gene TRBJ2-3; 11 nucleotides align to TRBD2. The CDR3 length is 18 residues. Germline lookup yields CDR1 KGHSH and CDR2 LQKENI. Trimming removed 0 bases from V and 0 bases from J; junction bases left unmatched: 5. The CDR3 reads CASSPPASGGPSTDTQYF. CDR3 nucleotide sequence: TGTGCCAGCTCACCACCGGCTAGCGGGGGGCCTAGCACAGATACGCAGTATTTT.

The genes are TRBV15 and TRBJ2-4; 7 nucleotides line up with TRBD1. Germline values: CDR1 LNHNV, CDR2 YYDKDF (reference sequence). V was pared by 5 bases and J by 5 bases, with 12 bases of the junction left unmatched. The CDR3 has 16 amino acids. CDR3 amino acids: CATSAQLQGWENIQYF. In DNA form, the CDR3 reads TGTGCCACCAGCGCTCAATTACAGGGGTGGGAAAACATTCAGTACTTC.

This clonotype was seen a handful of times. V usage is TRBV11-1 and J usage is TRBJ1-1, with 12 bases lining up with TRBD1. From germline, CDR1 is SGHAT and CDR2 FQDESV (reference sequence). CDR3 length: 15 residues. The ends lost 5 bases at V and 5 bases at J; junction bases unmatched: 6. The CDR3, as DNA: TGTGCCAGCAGCCTTGGGACAGGGGGCTGGACTGAAGCTTTCTTT. It is translated as CASSLGTGGWTEAFF.

The chain is built from TRBV6-5 and TRBJ2-5, with D unresolved. The J call is in doubt because the DNA end fits TRBJ2-7 better. This CDR3 has 15 amino acids. Germline lookup yields CDR1 MNHEY and CDR2 SVGAGI. CDR3 loop: CASSYFQRPTTEQYF. The CDR3 DNA sequence: TGTGCCAGCAGTTACTTCCAGCGACCAACGACCGAGCAGTACTTC.

The chain combines TRBV9 with TRBJ2-3, with 11 positions matching TRBD2. This CDR3 region has 18 residues. Germline values: CDR1 SGDLS, CDR2 YYNGEE. The V gene end was trimmed by 1 base and the J gene end by 2 bases; junction bases not matched to a gene: 9. CDR3: CASSVSVGTSGSTDTQYF. The DNA for the CDR3 is TGTGCCAGCAGCGTATCCGTGGGGACTAGCGGATCCACAGATACGCAGTATTTT.

The chain links TRBV20-1 to TRBJ2-5; D might be TRBD1 (6 bases). Germline V CDR1 and CDR2: DFQATT, SNEGSKA (reference sequence). The length of the CDR3 is 13 residues. V lost 3 bases, J lost 4 bases, and 12 bases lay in between. The CDR3 region is CSARLGARETQYF. CDR3 nucleotides: TGCAGTGCTAGGTTGGGGGCGAGAGAGACCCAGTACTTC.